A selection of T cell receptor beta chains follows, all from one sample in a study of beta chain features in type 1 diabetes. Here immunoSEQ multiplex PCR was the method, and the copy in TCRdb shows in-frame clones only, minus some. The sample lists 630,000 or so clones, about an eighth seen once, with approximately 0.042% in the top ten. Sequenced material: naive CD4+ T cells from blood. Receptors were obtained from a man aged 18 to 30 with type 1 diabetes. Both conserved end residues are part of each CDR3. The order of the fields is CDR3 protein, CDR3 DNA, J gene, clone size, D gene, V gene. A D gene is named only where the DNA matches it firmly. Where a row states a size, it is once, few, many or the class of an expanded clone; other rows omit it.

CASSLEGLNTGELFF TGTGCCAGCAGCTTAGAGGGCCTGAACACCGGGGAGCTGTTTTTT TRBJ2-2 - - TRBV7-2
CAWTKLGELFF TGTGCCTGGACGAAACTGGGGGAGCTGTTTTTT TRBJ2-2 - - TRBV30
CASSEQASSGYGYTF TGTGCCAGTAGCGAACAGGCATCGTCGGGATATGGCTACACCTTC TRBJ1-2 - - TRBV19
CASSLSLSGANVLTF TGCGCCAGCAGCTTGTCACTGTCCGGGGCCAACGTCCTGACTTTC TRBJ2-6 few - TRBV5-1
CASSSKVAGGPGETQYF TGTGCCAGTAGTTCAAAAGTGGCGGGAGGGCCGGGAGAGACCCAGTACTTC TRBJ2-5 - TRBD2 TRBV19
CAIRDTSTYEQYF TGTGCCATCAGGGACACAAGTACCTACGAGCAGTACTTC TRBJ2-7 - - TRBV10-3
CASSETVPNYGYTF TGTGCCAGCAGCGAGACCGTCCCTAACTATGGCTACACCTTC TRBJ1-2 - - TRBV2
CASSFRMQTGGNTIYF TGTGCCAGCAGCTTCAGGATGCAGACAGGAGGAAACACCATATATTTT TRBJ1-3 - - TRBV5-6
CASSLQGAYEQYF TGTGCCAGCAGCTTACAGGGGGCCTACGAGCAGTACTTC TRBJ2-7 few TRBD1 TRBV13
CASKGTGGGRQETQYF TGCGCCAGCAAAGGGACGGGCGGGGGAAGACAAGAGACCCAGTACTTC TRBJ2-5 - TRBD2 TRBV5-1
CASSALTSGRDTQYF TGCGCCAGCAGCGCGCTGACTAGCGGGAGAGATACGCAGTATTTT TRBJ2-3 few TRBD2 TRBV5-1
CASSADQTLNTGELFF TGTGCCAGCAGCGCCGACCAAACGCTGAACACCGGGGAGCTGTTTTTT TRBJ2-2 few - TRBV9
CAWSVVDYEQYF TGTGCCTGGAGTGTTGTGGACTACGAGCAGTACTTC TRBJ2-7 few - TRBV30
CASSFGGGLPTDTQYF TGCGCCAGCAGCTTTGGCGGGGGGCTCCCCACAGATACGCAGTATTTT TRBJ2-3 - TRBD2 TRBV5-1
CASSSRVGYGYTF TGTGCCAGCAGCTCACGAGTGGGGTATGGCTACACCTTC TRBJ1-2 - - TRBV7-9
CASSLARGDSGPAYEQYF TGTGCCAGCAGCTTAGCGAGGGGTGATAGCGGGCCTGCCTACGAGCAGTACTTC TRBJ2-7 - TRBD2 TRBV7-2
CASSLALGSGANVLTF TGTGCCAGCAGCTTAGCCCTGGGCTCTGGGGCCAACGTCCTGACTTTC TRBJ2-6 - - TRBV7-2
CASSGRLYNEQFF TGTGCCAGTAGTGGTCGGCTTTACAATGAGCAGTTCTTC TRBJ2-1 - - TRBV19
CASSLTTETQYF TGTGCCAGCAGCTTAACAACAGAGACCCAGTACTTC TRBJ2-5 - - TRBV7-2
CAWSWAGHLYGYTF TGTGCCTGGAGTTGGGCAGGGCATCTCTATGGCTACACCTTC TRBJ1-2 - - TRBV30
CASKKGQGIGYEQYF TGTGCCAGCAAGAAGGGACAGGGGATCGGCTACGAGCAGTACTTC TRBJ2-7 - TRBD1 TRBV6-1
CAWIRDRVTDTQYF TGTGCCTGGATCCGGGACAGGGTTACAGATACGCAGTATTTT TRBJ2-3 few TRBD1 TRBV30
CSVALRQVKTYEQYF TGCAGCGTTGCCTTGAGACAGGTAAAAACCTACGAGCAGTACTTC TRBJ2-7 few - TRBV29-1
CASSLAKGLAYQETQYF TGTGCCAGCAGCTTGGCCAAAGGACTAGCGTACCAAGAGACCCAGTACTTC TRBJ2-5 - TRBD2 TRBV5-6
CASSVGTTEETQYF TGTGCCAGCAGCGTTGGGACGACAGAGGAGACCCAGTACTTC TRBJ2-5 few - TRBV9
CASSPGRDRVIYGYTF TGTGCCAGTAGCCCTGGACGGGACAGGGTGATCTATGGCTACACCTTC TRBJ1-2 - TRBD1 TRBV19
CAWSPPPFGTGELFF TGTGCCTGGAGTCCGCCACCCTTCGGGACCGGGGAGCTGTTTTTT TRBJ2-2 - - TRBV30
CASSGLDRVEEKLFF TGTGCCAGCAGCGGGTTGGACAGGGTGGAGGAAAAACTGTTTTTT TRBJ1-4 - TRBD1 TRBV5-6
CASSLGDRADTEAFF TGTGCCAGCAGTTTAGGTGACAGGGCGGACACTGAAGCTTTCTTT TRBJ1-1 few TRBD1 TRBV28
CASSVGGRDGDTQYF TGTGCCAGCAGCGTAGGAGGGAGGGATGGAGATACGCAGTATTTT TRBJ2-3 - TRBD2 TRBV9
CATSREGSGAAQHF TGTGCCACCAGCAGAGAGGGGTCCGGGGCAGCCCAGCATTTT TRBJ1-5 - - TRBV15
CASSDRVGNQPQHF TGTGCCAGCAGCGACAGGGTTGGCAATCAGCCCCAGCATTTT TRBJ1-5 few TRBD1 TRBV2
CASSSRDRGQGTGELFF TGTGCCAGCAGCTCAAGAGACAGGGGGCAAGGCACCGGGGAGCTGTTTTTT TRBJ2-2 - TRBD1 TRBV5-4
CAIRAGGRNEQFF TGTGCCATCCGAGCGGGAGGGAGGAATGAGCAGTTCTTC TRBJ2-1 - TRBD2 TRBV10-3
CASRYREIQGYTF TGTGCCAGCAGATACAGGGAGATTCAGGGCTACACCTTC TRBJ1-2 few - TRBV2